One T cell receptor beta chain is described in this entry. Antigen unknown. The sample comes from a study of T cells in localized non-small cell lung cancer. Clones were sequenced by immunoSEQ multiplex PCR, and TCRdb holds only the in-frame ones, with some missing. The sample holds about 36,000 clones, 87% seen once. Notes on the study in general: Detection in adjacent lung was observed for a median approximately 52 of the top 100 tumor clones.

The clonotype was recovered from a woman aged 35-75 years with stage I lung adenocarcinoma. The specimen was peripheral blood, collected before any cancer treatment.

The CDR3 coding sequence is TGTGCCAGCAGCCAAGAAGGCGGGGGGGCGGGAGATACGCAGTATTTT. Translated: CASSQEGGGAGDTQYF. The J gene is TRBJ2-3, the V gene TRBV4-2; 9 bases are a match to TRBD2. The CDR3 runs to 16 residues. The V gene end was trimmed by 0 bases and the J gene end by 5 bases; junction bases not matched to a gene: 6. In germline, CDR1 is LGHNA, CDR2 YNFKEQ.